Included here is one TCR beta chain sequence, with context. Its antigen is currently not known. From each donor, an approximately 2.5 ml peripheral blood sample was drawn into PAXgene tubes and stored at -80 degrees C. Without any T cell sorting, total RNA was extracted from whole blood using the PAXgene blood miRNA kit on an automated QIAcube. Deep TCRalpha and TCRbeta repertoire profiling with unique molecular barcoding was performed on peripheral blood of monozygotic twin pairs concordant or discordant for inflammatory bowel disease. For every twin pair, smoking habits were documented, and each individual was categorised as a current, former or never smoker. The library was obtained by 5' RACE. The input for every TCR library was 3500 ng of total RNA. For each sample, cDNA synthesis with SMARTScribe reverse transcriptase was split into eight separate reactions. During cDNA synthesis, template switching introduced unique molecular identifiers that contained a 6-nucleotide sample barcode. Amplification of TCRalpha and TCRbeta cDNA involved two nested PCRs of approximately 16 and 10 cycles, and each PCR was followed by bead purification. Before amplification, cDNA was treated with uracil DNA-glycosylase and purified using the QIAquick PCR purification kit. The second PCR added Illumina TruSeq-compatible adapters along with sample-specific barcodes. Library quality and concentration were assessed using TapeStation and Qubit, and about 4.7 ng of each library was pooled. Sequencing of pooled libraries was carried out on an Illumina HiSeq2500 single-index Rapid Run using 2 x 100 bp reads and custom sequencing primers. Under the source paper's analysis protocol: UMI-based consensus assembly with MiGEC version 1.2.6 was used to correct PCR and sequencing errors. V(D)J alignment, clonotype assembly and CDR3 extraction were performed with MiXCR version 2.1.1. Normalisation of gene usage, clonotype sharing and MAIT/NKT TCR abundance was achieved by analysing the top 1000, 10 000 and 20 000 clonotypes per sample. After downsampling to 27 000 UMIs, diversity was calculated as the inverse Simpson index using the vegan R package. Paired Mann-Whitney U tests were applied to discordant twin pairs, and Benjamini-Hochberg correction was used for multiple testing. Through TCRdb reprocessing, the reads give one entry per CDR3 protein sequence; DNA is omitted. These V and J calls are TCRdb output, not the study's own analysis. The sample table includes some 170,000 distinct CDR3 sequences. The ten most abundant clones make up roughly 2.3% of the sample.

The entry originates in a study of monozygotic twins with inflammatory bowel disease (dated by TCRdb to between 2019 and 2020). Looking at the study overall: In total, about 28 monozygotic twin pairs made up the full study: 19 Danish pairs, all IBD-discordant, plus nine German pairs, of which four were IBD-concordant and five were IBD-discordant. The search for disease-associated traits relied mainly on comparing IBD patients with their genetically identical healthy co-twins within discordant pairs. Each individual had, on average, about 151 000 unique TCRalpha sequences and 181 000 unique TCRbeta sequences available for analysis.

Findings and caveats that apply to the study as a whole: Because patients were on differing immunosuppressive treatments, the repertoires may have picked up extra background noise and inter-individual variability. Different T cell subtypes could not be distinguished in the analysis. No single strong signal or clonotype linked to IBD turned up in the results, so the idea that one exists was not supported. Fewer clonotypes were shared with other individuals by IBD patients than by healthy twins, most markedly in patients showing signs of disease activity. Repertoire similarity did not differ between concordant and discordant twins, which could be due to limited statistical power. Measured by the inverse Simpson index, TCRbeta repertoire diversity was lower in IBD patients than in their healthy co-twins.

The CDR3 covers 11 residues, taking in both the cysteine and the phenylalanine. No nucleotide data were recorded. The germline V gene specifies MNHEY as CDR1 and SVGAGI as CDR2. The TCR originated in a human donor with ulcerative colitis or Crohn's disease, or a healthy co-twin of an affected twin (not recorded which). The specimen sequenced was blood. The rearranged segments are TRBV6-5 and TRBJ2-1; with no DNA, the TCRdb D assignment of TRBD1 cannot be verified. The CDR3 protein sequence reads: CATHYPGEQFF.